One sample yielded the 23 T cell receptor beta chains listed below, sequenced in a study of glioma-infiltrating T cells after dendritic cell vaccination (dated by TCRdb to the mid-2010s). Reading the label with the study, this specimen's time point is: after dendritic cell vaccination, including at tumor progression/relapse. Libraries were built with the immunoSEQ multiplex PCR assay. TCRdb took over this immuneACCESS table, retaining in-frame rearrangements with V and J assigned. Such tables are incomplete; in checked studies, under half of the missing clones stem from an unresolved V gene, and the remainder is unexplained. For this sample the table gives roughly 85,000 clones, of which 75% to 90% were detected only once. Of the sample, around 9.3% falls within the top ten clones. The source material was blood, sampled after dendritic cell vaccination. These receptors all come from a human donor with glioblastoma.

The gene calls are TRBV28 and TRBJ2-1; maybe TRBD1 (5 bases). The CDR3 totals 13 residues. The germline gives CDR1 MDHEN, CDR2 SYDVKM. V gave up 3 bases and J gave up 8 bases, with 11 bases separating them. CDR3 nucleotide sequence: TGTGCCAGCAGTTTTAAGGGGTTCGATGAGCAGTTCTTC. This encodes CASSFKGFDEQFF.

The chain couples TRBV9 to TRBJ2-2; 9 nucleotides agree with TRBD2. V trimming: 3 bases; J trimming: 1 base; junction bases outside the gene matches: 7. Germline assignment: CDR1 SGDLS and CDR2 YYNGEE. The CDR3 has 17 amino acids. Written as DNA, the CDR3 is TGTGCCAGCAGCGCACCGGGACTAGCTATGAACACCGGGGAGCTGTTTTTT. Its translation is CASSAPGLAMNTGELFF.

This clone has more than one count but fewer than ten. The CDR3 spells CASSITGATEAFF. CDR3 bases: TGTGCCAGTAGTATAACGGGAGCCACTGAAGCTTTCTTT. The J gene is TRBJ1-1, the V gene TRBV19; no clear D. CDR1 and CDR2 from the germline V gene are LNHDA and SQIVND (reference sequence). The CDR3 covers 13 residues. The V and J ends lost 2 bases and 4 bases respectively, with 8 bases between them. The whole variable domain, filled in from reference TRBV19 and TRBJ1-1, reads DGGITQSPKYLFRKEGQNVTLSCEQNLNHDAMYWYRQDPGQGLRLIYYSQIVNDFQKGDIAEGYSVSREKKESFPLTVTSAQKNPTAFYLCASSITGATEAFFGQGTRLTVV.

The chain recombines TRBV5-6 with TRBJ1-2; D is undetermined. This CDR3 spans 14 amino acids. Germline CDR1 SGHDT, CDR2 YYEEEE. Between the trimmed V and J ends, which lost 0 bases and 5 bases, there was a span of 11 bases. The CDR3 loop is CASSLERVGYGYTF. CDR3 in DNA: TGTGCCAGCAGCTTGGAGCGTGTTGGGTATGGCTACACCTTC.

The chain recombines TRBV18 with TRBJ2-7; D may be TRBD2 (5 bases). V lost 4 bases and J lost 2, with 12 bases in between. Per the germline V gene, CDR1 is KGHSH and CDR2 is LQKENI. This CDR3 is 14 amino acids long. CDR3 sequence: CASSQSAVAYEQYF. The CDR3 coding sequence is TGTGCCAGCTCACAGTCAGCGGTCGCCTACGAGCAGTACTTC.

The chain couples TRBV11-2 to TRBJ2-3; possible D gene TRBD1, 5 bases. In germline, CDR1 is SGHAT, CDR2 FQNNGV. The length of the CDR3 is 15 residues. The ends were cut back, 5 bases at V and 0 bases at J, with 12 bases in the middle. CDR3 DNA sequence: TGTGCCAGCAGCCTCAGGGCCACCAGCACAGATACGCAGTATTTT. Its protein product is CASSLRATSTDTQYF.

This clone was found once. The chain links TRBV6-5 to TRBJ2-7; the match to TRBD2 covers 10 bases. The CDR3 loop spans 16 amino acids. With 0 bases clipped from V and 3 bases from J, the junction kept 5 bases outside the gene matches. The germline V gene encodes CDR1 MNHEY and CDR2 SVGAGI. In nucleotides, the CDR3 is TGTGCCAGCAGTTACTCGAGAGCGGGGGGGGTCTACGAGCAGTACTTC. The encoded protein is CASSYSRAGGVYEQYF.

The rearrangement joins TRBV2 to TRBJ2-7; D remains unclear. CDR3 length: 13 residues. V lost 2 bases and J lost 3, with 8 bases in between. CDR1 and CDR2 from the germline V gene are SNHLY and FYNNEI. DNA of the CDR3: TGTGCCAGCAGTGAAATACAGATCTACGAGCAGTACTTC. It specifies CASSEIQIYEQYF.

This clone turned up a few times. J is TRBJ2-1 and V is TRBV30, with unresolved D. This CDR3 spans 15 amino acids. In germline, CDR1 is GTSNPN, CDR2 SVGIG (reference sequence). V was trimmed by 0 bases and J by 1 base, leaving 10 bases between them. The CDR3: CAWSVLQSSYNEQFF. As DNA, the CDR3 is TGTGCCTGGAGTGTATTGCAGTCTTCCTACAATGAGCAGTTCTTC. Looking up the rest from reference TRBV30 and TRBJ2-1 gives the full variable domain: SQTIHQWPATLVQPVGSPLSLECTVEGTSNPNLYWYRQAAGRGLQLLFYSVGIGQISSEVPQNLSASRPQDRQFILSSKKLLLSDSGFYLCAWSVLQSSYNEQFFGPGTRLTVL.

The chain carries TRBV19 and TRBJ2-5; 11 bases are a match to TRBD2. Per germline, CDR1 LNHDA and CDR2 SQIVND (reference sequence). The CDR3 is 17 amino acids. V lost 3 bases and J lost 5; bases outside the gene matches: 11. Here the CDR3 reads CASSIGTSGGLWETQYF. In DNA form, the CDR3 reads TGTGCCAGTAGTATTGGAACTAGCGGGGGACTTTGGGAGACCCAGTACTTC.

In DNA form, the CDR3 reads TGTGCCAGCAGTGTACCGGGAACGGATGAGCAGTTCTTC. Translation: CASSVPGTDEQFF. V usage is TRBV2 and J usage is TRBJ2-1, with a possible D match to TRBD2 (5 bases). CDR1 and CDR2 from the germline V gene are SNHLY and FYNNEI. This CDR3 comprises 13 residues. V shed 4 bases and J shed 8 bases, with 12 bases lying between them.

CDR3 protein: CASSSPTVLNTEAFF. CDR3 DNA: TGTGCCAGCAGCTCCCCCACGGTTCTGAACACTGAAGCTTTCTTT. J is TRBJ1-1 and V is TRBV14; D gene unclear. V was pared by 5 bases and J by 0 bases, with 13 bases between. The V gene's germline CDR1 is SGHDN and CDR2 FVKESK. The CDR3 length is 15 residues.

This chain connects TRBV4-1 to TRBJ1-1; a possible D gene is TRBD1 (6 bases). Trimming left V 0 bases short and J 1 base short, with 12 bases between. This CDR3 spans 16 amino acids. Germline V lookup: CDR1 MGHRA, CDR2 YSYEKL. Here the CDR3 DNA reads TGCGCCAGCAGCCAAGATATCCAGGGGTCGAACACTGAAGCTTTCTTT. It yields the protein CASSQDIQGSNTEAFF.

The chain uses TRBV4-3 and TRBJ2-1, with D possibly matching TRBD2 (6 bases). The CDR3 has 15 amino acids. The V and J ends lost 0 bases and 0 bases respectively, with 6 bases between them. Germline V CDR1 and CDR2: LGHNA, YSLEER. The CDR3 nucleotides read TGCGCCAGCAGCCAAGAGGGGGGCTCCTACAATGAGCAGTTCTTC. Translation: CASSQEGGSYNEQFF.

The J gene is TRBJ2-7, the V gene TRBV9; possibly TRBD1 for D (6 bases). Germline CDR1 SGDLS, CDR2 YYNGEE. V was shortened by 2 bases and J by 6 bases, with 15 bases between the two germline ends. This CDR3 spans 14 amino acids. CDR3 DNA sequence: TGTGCCAGCAGCGTGAATTCTCAGGGGAGCGAGCAGTACTTC. Amino acids: CASSVNSQGSEQYF.

This clone came up once. The chain is built from TRBV19 and TRBJ2-7, with a tentative D call TRBD1 (5 bases). The germline V and J ends were trimmed by 3 bases and 3 bases, with 15 bases remaining between them. The germline V gene has CDR1 LNHDA and CDR2 SQIVND (reference sequence). This CDR3 contains 15 residues. CDR3: CASSIWQGKNYEQYF. CDR3 DNA sequence: TGTGCCAGTAGTATCTGGCAGGGAAAGAACTACGAGCAGTACTTC.

The rearrangement joins TRBV19 to TRBJ1-4; 10 nucleotides agree with TRBD1. Germline V gives CDR1 LNHDA, CDR2 SQIVND (reference sequence). After removal of 5 bases from V and 6 bases from J, the junction contained 6 bases not matched to a gene. The CDR3 is 15 residues long. The CDR3 coding sequence is TGTGCCAGTAGTCTAAGGGACAGGGGATATGAAAAACTGTTTTTT. Its translation: CASSLRDRGYEKLFF. Full variable domain (outside the CDR3, taken from reference TRBV19 and TRBJ1-4): DGGITQSPKYLFRKEGQNVTLSCEQNLNHDAMYWYRQDPGQGLRLIYYSQIVNDFQKGDIAEGYSVSREKKESFPLTVTSAQKNPTAFYLCASSLRDRGYEKLFFGSGTQLSVL.

This clone was seen a handful of times. This rearrangement joins TRBV19 to TRBJ1-1; D is perhaps TRBD1 (5 bases). The V end was cut by 4 bases, the J end by 9 bases, with 12 bases between. Germline CDR1 and CDR2: LNHDA and SQIVND (reference sequence). The CDR3 is 12 residues long. CDR3 sequence (DNA): TGTGCCAGTAGTACGCCAGGGTCTCAAGCTTTCTTT. Translating gives CASSTPGSQAFF.

This chain uses TRBV7-8 with TRBJ2-4, with 10 bases matching TRBD1. The length of the CDR3 is 18 residues. The germline CDR1 and CDR2 sequences are SGHVS and FQNEAQ. With 5 bases clipped from V and 0 bases from J, the junction kept 10 bases outside the gene matches. This CDR3 reads CASSLSGTGDIAKNIQYF. CDR3 in DNA: TGTGCCAGCAGCCTGTCCGGGACAGGGGACATAGCCAAAAACATTCAGTACTTC. The entire variable domain, with the rest obtained from reference TRBV7-8 and TRBJ2-4, is as follows: GAGVSQSPRYKVAKRGQDVALRCDPISGHVSLFWYQQALGQGPEFLTYFQNEAQLDKSGLPSDRFFAERPEGSVSTLKIQRTQQEDSAVYLCASSLSGTGDIAKNIQYFGAGTRLSVL.

The rearrangement uses TRBV28 and TRBJ2-7; D is perhaps TRBD1 (6 bases). CDR3 size: 15 residues. V was cut by 6 bases and J by 4 bases, with 19 bases left in between. Germline V gives CDR1 MDHEN, CDR2 SYDVKM. The DNA of the CDR3 is TGTGCCAGCAGCCGCTCCGGGACACCGATTTACGAGCAGTACTTC. Translated: CASSRSGTPIYEQYF.

By share, this clone ranks as medium-sized. The chain joins TRBV6-5 to TRBJ1-2, with 9 positions matching TRBD1. The V and J ends lost 3 bases and 6 bases, in that order; junction bases with no gene match: 8. Germline V gives CDR1 MNHEY, CDR2 SVGAGI. This CDR3 is 15 amino acids long. The CDR3, as DNA: TGTGCCAGCAGTTATACCGGGACAGGGAGCGATGGCTACACCTTC. This encodes CASSYTGTGSDGYTF.

Only one count was recorded for this clone. The chain carries TRBV5-1 and TRBJ2-3, with 8 bases identical to TRBD2. Germline CDR1 and CDR2: SGHRS and YFSETQ. This CDR3 is built from 14 residues. Unmatched junction bases numbered 5, after V lost 4 bases and J lost 4 bases. The DNA for the CDR3 is TGCGCCAGCAGCACCGGACTAGCTCCAGATACGCAGTATTTT. Encoded protein: CASSTGLAPDTQYF.

This chain connects TRBV28 to TRBJ1-2; no firm D call. Germline V gives CDR1 MDHEN, CDR2 SYDVKM. This CDR3 is 13 amino acids long. The ends were cut back, 3 bases at V and 3 bases at J, with 8 bases in the middle. The CDR3 region has the DNA TGTGCCAGCAGTTTTTCCAGGTACTATGGCTACACCTTC. This codes for CASSFSRYYGYTF.